This T cell receptor beta chain was retrieved from a study of T cell repertoires in ileal Crohn's disease. Regarding the study as a whole: Compared with CD4 T cells, sorted CD8 cells carried more expanded clones. All patients with clonality above 26.8% had endoscopic recurrence.

The CDR3 is 13 residues long. The V end was cut by 2 bases, the J end by 5 bases, with 10 bases between. CDR1 and CDR2 from the germline V gene are SGHNT and YENEEA. Adults with ileal or ileocolonic Crohn's disease and an indication for resection were eligible. Some clones are missing from TCRdb's copy, which holds only in-frame ones; the method was immunoSEQ multiplex PCR. The table lists roughly 13,000 clones, around 80% of them singletons, with about a fifth in the top ten. As concerns this clone: Its antigen is not identified.

This clonotype was sampled from an adult with Crohn's disease. This rearrangement joins TRBV11-3 to TRBJ2-7; D possibly corresponds to TRBD1 (5 bases). The sequencing sample was made of ileal tissue. The CDR3 bases are TGTGCCAGCAGCTTAAATCCCAGGGACGAGCAGTACTTC. It translates to CASSLNPRDEQYF.